This entry describes one T cell receptor beta chain. The data are from a study of blood T cell repertoires in COVID-19. Study overall: Sites in the United States, Italy and Spain provided acute and convalescent COVID-19 samples.

This CDR3 has 15 amino acids. From germline, CDR1 is LGHDT and CDR2 YNNKEL (reference sequence). The ends were cut back, 0 bases at V and 7 bases at J, with 13 bases in the middle. Study processing details: Reference gene primer amplification gave estimated nucleated cell counts. Profiled with immunoSEQ multiplex PCR; TCRdb holds only in-frame clones, not every one. That table is the source of V, J and clone size, and D and trimming were worked out from the DNA. The sample lists over 200,000 clones; around nine tenths were seen once. This chain joins TRBV3-1 (or the pseudogene TRBV3-2) and TRBJ1-5; D uncertain. This TCR came from a man aged 35-49 years who had recovered from COVID-19. Sequences were obtained from PBMCs or T cells enriched from blood (not recorded which). The CDR3 coding sequence is TGTGCCAGCAGCCAAGAAGTAGCCCCCGGGCAGCCCCAGCATTTT. Residues: CASSQEVAPGQPQHF.